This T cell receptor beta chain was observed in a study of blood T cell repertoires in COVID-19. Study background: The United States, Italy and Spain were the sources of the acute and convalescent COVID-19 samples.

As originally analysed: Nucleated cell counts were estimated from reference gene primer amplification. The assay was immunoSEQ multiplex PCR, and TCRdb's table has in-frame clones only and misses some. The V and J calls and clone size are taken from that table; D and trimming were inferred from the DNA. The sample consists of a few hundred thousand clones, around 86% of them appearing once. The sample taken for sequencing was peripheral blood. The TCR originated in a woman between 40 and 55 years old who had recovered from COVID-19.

The CDR3 DNA reads as TGCAGCGTCGAGCGGGAGTTACTGGGCGAGCAGTACTTC. Its translation: CSVERELLGEQYF. The chain couples TRBV29-1 to TRBJ2-7; the match to TRBD2 covers 8 bases. Germline-derived CDR1 and CDR2 are SQVTM and ANQGSEA. There are 13 residues in the CDR3. The junction had 10 bases not matched to a gene; V was cut back by 6 bases and J by 6 bases.